One and the same sample provided the 31 T cell receptor beta chains below, sequenced in a study of T cell repertoires in cytomegalovirus infection. Each CDR3 protein gets one entry after TCRdb re-called the reads with MiXCR. The sample has roughly 990,000 distinct CDR3 sequences; roughly 30% are singletons. Their recognized antigens are unknown. Material: cultured CD8+ T cells from PBMCs, obtained from culture after CMV antigen stimulation. Receptor source: a human donor in good health (CMV status not recorded). Some clones in this sample may be carry-over from other donors' samples.

This clonotype was seen repeatedly, ten times or more. CDR3: CASASGGNYNEQFF. The CDR3 DNA follows: TGTGCCAGCGCCAGCGGGGGGAACTACAATGAGCAGTTCTTC. The rearrangement links TRBV27 to TRBJ2-1, with 9 bases aligning to TRBD2. The CDR3 runs to 14 residues. Germline CDR1 and CDR2: MNHEY and SMNVEV (reference sequence). V shed 8 bases and J 3 bases; nucleotides not matched to a gene: 5.

This clonotype was counted at least ten times. Sequence at one end of the junction differs from germline and may be a read error. CDR3 nucleotide sequence: TGTGCTAGCAGCCTCCGGGCCGAGGAGACCCAGTACTTC. Protein: CASSLRAEETQYF. The chain has TRBV7-7 and TRBJ2-5; D uncertain. CDR3 length equals 13 residues. The germline gives CDR1 SSHAT, CDR2 FNYEAQ (reference sequence).

This clonotype was observed a few times. J is TRBJ2-3 and V is TRBV7-9; the match to TRBD1 covers 7 bases. Germline trimming cut 3 bases from V and 4 bases from J; bases unmatched to any gene: 4. Germline V gene data show CDR1 as SEHNR and CDR2 as FQNEAQ (reference sequence). CDR3 size: 14 residues. Here the CDR3 reads CASSLRGRADTQYF. The CDR3 nucleotides read TGTGCCAGCAGCTTGAGGGGGCGAGCAGATACGCAGTATTTT.

This chain joins TRBV4-1 and TRBJ2-6; 9 nucleotides align to TRBD1. This CDR3 contains 16 residues. CDR1 and CDR2 (germline): MGHRA, YSYEKL. J was trimmed by 2 bases and V by 4 bases; bases with no gene match: 3. The CDR3 nucleotides read TGCGCCAGCAGCCCCTGGACAGGGGCTGGGGCCAACGTCCTGACTTTC. Translating gives CASSPWTGAGANVLTF.

The rearrangement links TRBV12-3 or TRBV12-4 to TRBJ2-7; the match to TRBD1 covers 7 bases. CDR3 length: 12 residues. J gave up 3 bases and V 6 bases, and 2 bases lay outside the gene matches. CDR3 bases: TGTGCCAGCAGGGGGACAGACTACGAGCAGTACTTC. It specifies CASRGTDYEQYF.

This clonotype has only one observation. This rearrangement joins TRBV27 to TRBJ1-4; D remains unclear. Trimming left V 5 bases short and J 2 bases short, with 9 bases between. The germline V gene encodes CDR1 MNHEY and CDR2 SMNVEV (reference sequence). The CDR3 runs 14 residues. CDR3 nucleotide sequence: TGTGCCAGCAGTCGGGCCGGGACTAATGAAAAACTGTTTTTT. Protein: CASSRAGTNEKLFF.

Details on this clonotype: One end of the junction fails to match germline, which may point to a read error. The chain has TRBV12-3 or TRBV12-4 and TRBJ2-7; TRBD1 agrees at 10 bases. CDR3 length: 13 amino acids. The CDR3 spells CASSPSPGQGKNF. The CDR3 nucleotides read TGTGCCAGCAGTCCTTCTCCGGGACAGGGGAAAAACTTC.

The chain employs TRBV12-3 or TRBV12-4 and TRBJ1-6; D is uncertain. V was trimmed by 1 base and J by 5 bases, leaving 9 bases between them. The CDR3 runs to 15 residues. CDR3 DNA sequence: TGTGCCAGCAGTTTAGAGGCAGGAAATAATTCACCCCTCCACTTT. This codes for CASSLEAGNNSPLHF.

The rearrangement joins TRBV15 to TRBJ2-3; D remains unclear. There are 14 residues in the CDR3. Germline assignment: CDR1 LNHNV and CDR2 YYDKDF (reference sequence). V dropped 3 bases and J dropped 5 bases, with 12 bases sitting between them. CDR3: CATSSFPGEDTQYF. The DNA of the CDR3 is TGTGCCACCAGCAGCTTCCCTGGGGAAGATACGCAGTATTTT.

This clonotype was observed a handful of times. The CDR3 loop is CASGELRDRGLTASYEQYF. For the CDR3, the DNA is TGTGCCAGCGGAGAACTCCGGGACAGGGGGCTCACGGCCTCCTACGAGCAGTACTTC. The J gene is TRBJ2-7, the V gene TRBV6-6, with TRBD1 matching over 12 bases. Germline CDR1 is MNHNY and CDR2 is SVGAGI (reference sequence). This CDR3 is built from 19 residues. Trimming removed 8 bases from V and 0 bases from J; junction bases left unmatched: 17.

This clonotype was recorded many times. The chain recombines TRBV7-9 with TRBJ2-7; the D is unclear. Germline values: CDR1 SEHNR, CDR2 FQNEAQ (reference sequence). V gave up 1 base and J gave up 2 bases, with 3 bases separating them. This CDR3 has 12 amino acids. The CDR3 is CASSLEAYEQYV. The CDR3 nucleotides read TGTGCCAGCAGCTTAGAAGCCTACGAGCAGTACGTC.

This clonotype appeared a few times. The V call is TRBV19, the J call TRBJ1-5, with D unclear. The CDR3 has 17 amino acids. The V gene's germline CDR1 is LNHDA and CDR2 SQIVND (reference sequence). Trimming pared 9 bases from V and 0 bases from J, leaving 21 bases between. This CDR3 reads CASVLNADSYSNQPQHF. DNA for the CDR3: TGTGCCAGCGTCCTCAACGCAGACTCCTATAGCAATCAGCCCCAGCATTTT.

The chain has TRBV10-3 and TRBJ1-6; D is ambiguous. Germline CDR1 is ENHRY and CDR2 is SYGVKD. Trimming took off 0 bases at V and 7 bases at J, with 7 bases between the two ends. The CDR3 spans 14 residues. The CDR3 bases are TGTGCCATCAGTGAGTCTGACGGAAATTCACCCCTCCACTTT. Its protein product is CAISESDGNSPLHF.

V is TRBV7-9 and J is TRBJ2-1, with D perhaps matching TRBD2 (5 bases). The CDR3 spans 12 residues. The V and J ends lost 7 bases and 9 bases respectively, with 13 bases between them. CDR1 is SEHNR and CDR2 is FQNEAQ in the germline V gene (reference sequence). CDR3 nucleotide sequence: TGTGCCAGCACCCAAGGAGGCGGTGAGCAGTTCTTC. It specifies CASTQGGGEQFF.

The J gene is TRBJ2-2, the V gene TRBV12-3 or TRBV12-4; D might be TRBD1 (5 bases). The CDR3 is 14 amino acids. The V and J ends lost 5 bases and 5 bases respectively, with 12 bases between them. In nucleotides, the CDR3 is TGTGCCAGCAGTCCGAGATCAGGGACCGGGGAGCTGTTTTTT. It encodes CASSPRSGTGELFF.

The chain joins TRBV2 to TRBJ2-1; D unclear. Trimming stripped 3 bases from V and 5 bases from J, with 8 bases between. Looked up from germline, CDR1 is SNHLY and CDR2 is FYNNEI. The CDR3 runs to 13 residues. This CDR3 reads CASSDLVNNEQFF. The CDR3 nucleotides read TGTGCCAGCAGTGACTTGGTAAACAATGAGCAGTTCTTC. The variable domain in full, completed from reference TRBV2 and TRBJ2-1, reads EPEVTQTPSHQVTQMGQEVILRCVPISNHLYFYWYRQILGQKVEFLVSFYNNEISEKSEIFDDQFSVERPDGSNFTLKIRSTKLEDSAMYFCASSDLVNNEQFFGPGTRLTVL.

The chain is built from TRBV6-5 and TRBJ2-5, with 10 positions matching TRBD2. Trimming at V came to 0 bases and at J to 4 bases, leaving 8 bases not matched to a gene. The CDR3 spans 17 residues. Germline-derived CDR1 and CDR2 are MNHEY and SVGAGI. The CDR3 DNA is TGTGCCAGCAGTTACTCGATTAGCGGGGGGCGGGGAGAGACCCAGTACTTC. Translating it yields CASSYSISGGRGETQYF.

This sequence joins TRBV6-5 and TRBJ1-3; D unresolved. CDR1 is MNHEY and CDR2 is SVGAGI in the germline V gene. Deletions cut 2 bases from V and 1 base from J, with 9 bases between. This CDR3 contains 15 residues. CDR3 in DNA: TGTGCCAGCAGTTACGATGCTACATCTGGAAACACCATATATTTT. Protein sequence: CASSYDATSGNTIYF.

This clonotype was recorded at least ten times. The chain joins TRBV7-6 to TRBJ2-3; a weak D match, TRBD2 (7 bases). Deletions cut 5 bases from V and 2 bases from J, with 14 bases between. The CDR3 has 15 residues. Germline V gives CDR1 SGHVS, CDR2 FNYEAQ. The CDR3 bases are TGTGCCAGCAGCCCTTTGGGGGGGGCCACAGATACGCAGTATTTT. Its protein is CASSPLGGATDTQYF.

This clonotype was seen once. The chain has TRBV27 and TRBJ2-2, with 8 bases matching TRBD1. Trimming at V came to 7 bases and at J to 6 bases, leaving 16 bases not matched to a gene. The CDR3 is 17 amino acids. CDR1 is MNHEY, CDR2 SMNVEV, per germline (reference sequence). CDR3 sequence reads: CASTSDRVRSRAGELFF. CDR3 coding DNA: TGTGCCAGCACCTCGGACAGGGTCCGATCCCGGGCCGGGGAGCTGTTTTTT.

This clonotype showed up just once. The chain uses TRBV9 and TRBJ1-2; a possible D gene is TRBD1 (5 bases). Looked up from germline, CDR1 is SGDLS and CDR2 is YYNGEE. This CDR3 comprises 16 residues. V gave up 3 bases and J gave up 4 bases, with 19 bases separating them. DNA of the CDR3: TGTGCCAGCAGCGGGACACCAGCAATGGACTTCTATGGCTACACCTTC. Amino acid sequence: CASSGTPAMDFYGYTF. Drawing the rest from reference TRBV9 and TRBJ1-2, the complete variable domain is DSGVTQTPKHLITATGQRVTLRCSPRSGDLSVYWYQQSLDQGLQFLIQYYNGEERAKGNILERFSAQQFPDLHSELNLSSLELGDSALYFCASSGTPAMDFYGYTFGSGTRLTVV.

This clonotype was detected many times. The chain carries TRBV12-3 or TRBV12-4 and TRBJ2-3, with D tentatively TRBD1 or TRBD2 (5 bases each). V was trimmed by 8 bases and J by 0 bases, leaving 12 bases between them. The length of the CDR3 is 14 residues. For the CDR3, the DNA is TGTGCCAGCTGTACCTGGGACAGCACAGATACGCAGTATTTT. As protein: CASCTWDSTDTQYF.

This chain connects TRBV3-1 to TRBJ1-1; D gene ambiguous. CDR1 and CDR2 (germline): LGHDT, YNNKEL (reference sequence). The V and J ends lost 7 bases and 1 base respectively, with 10 bases between them. The CDR3 sequence is 13 residues long. The CDR3 DNA sequence: TGTGCCAGCACCCTACGAAAGAACACTGAAGCTTTCTTT. Its translation: CASTLRKNTEAFF. Supplemented by reference TRBV3-1 and TRBJ1-1, the full variable domain reads DTAVSQTPKYLVTQMGNDKSIKCEQNLGHDTMYWYKQDSKKFLKIMFSYNNKELIINETVPNRFSPKSPDKAHLNLHINSLELGDSAVYFCASTLRKNTEAFFGQGTRLTVV.

CDR3 region: CASSQDRASGGFLKFF. In DNA form, the CDR3 reads TGCGCCAGCAGCCAAGATCGGGCTAGCGGGGGCTTCCTGAAGTTCTTC. V gene TRBV4-3 combines with J gene TRBJ2-1; TRBD2 matches at 10 bases. CDR1 LGHNA and CDR2 YSLEER come from the germline V gene. The CDR3 is 16 amino acids. V lost 0 bases and J lost 14; bases outside the gene matches: 13.

V usage is TRBV9 and J usage is TRBJ2-1; D gene uncertain. This CDR3 contains 11 residues. V lost 4 bases and J lost 10, with 9 bases in between. Germline V lookup: CDR1 SGDLS, CDR2 YYNGEE. The CDR3 reads CASSSRQEQFF. The CDR3 DNA sequence: TGTGCCAGCAGCTCGAGGCAGGAGCAGTTCTTC.

This clonotype was counted many times. The chain uses TRBV7-2 and TRBJ1-1; possibly TRBD1 for D (5 bases). CDR3 length equals 17 residues. With 3 bases removed from V and 0 bases from J, the gap between germline ends came to 17 bases. In germline, CDR1 is SGHTA, CDR2 FQGNSA. As DNA, the CDR3 is TGTGCCAGCAGCTTCGGGGCAGGAGCCTACATGAACACTGAAGCTTTCTTT. Protein product: CASSFGAGAYMNTEAFF. The full variable domain, with the rest looked up from reference TRBV7-2 and TRBJ1-1, is GAGVSQSPSNKVTEKGKDVELRCDPISGHTALYWYRQSLGQGLEFLIYFQGNSAPDKSGLPSDRFSAERTGGSVSTLTIQRTQQEDSAVYLCASSFGAGAYMNTEAFFGQGTRLTVV.

This clonotype was seen more than once but under ten times. The chain couples TRBV3-1 to TRBJ2-1; D uncertain. CDR3 size: 16 residues. Germline V gives CDR1 LGHDT, CDR2 YNNKEL (reference sequence). Deletions cut 0 bases from V and 4 bases from J, with 13 bases between. CDR3 DNA sequence: TGTGCCAGCAGCCAAGATCGGGCGGTACCGTACAATGAGCAGTTCTTC. Translated, it gives CASSQDRAVPYNEQFF.

This chain uses TRBV7-9 with TRBJ1-2, with 8 bases that match TRBD1. V lost 1 base to trimming and J lost 5 bases; unmatched junction nucleotides: 6. Per germline, CDR1 SEHNR and CDR2 FQNEAQ (reference sequence). The length of the CDR3 is 15 residues. CDR3 amino acids: CASSLVTDRVYGYTF. The CDR3, as DNA: TGTGCCAGCAGCTTAGTGACGGACAGGGTTTATGGCTACACCTTC.

The chain is built from TRBV7-8 and TRBJ2-7; D tentatively reads TRBD1 or TRBD2 (6 bases each). The CDR3 spans 15 residues. Germline CDR1 and CDR2: SGHVS and FQNEAQ. The V gene lost 1 base and the J gene lost 2 bases, with 12 bases spanning the gap. The CDR3 region is CASSLDGGLTYEQYF. The CDR3 DNA reads as TGTGCCAGCAGCTTAGACGGGGGCCTCACCTACGAGCAGTACTTC.

The chain combines TRBV7-8 with TRBJ2-7, with 9 bases aligning to TRBD1. Germline V gene data show CDR1 as SGHVS and CDR2 as FQNEAQ. This CDR3 is 15 amino acids long. J gave up 3 bases and V 1 base, and 4 bases lay outside the gene matches. CDR3 region: CASSLETGGFYEQYV. DNA of the CDR3: TGTGCCAGCAGCTTAGAGACAGGGGGTTTCTACGAGCAGTACGTC.

This clonotype was counted a few times. The J gene is TRBJ2-5, the V gene TRBV7-9; D might be TRBD1 (5 bases). The length of the CDR3 is 19 residues. CDR1 is SEHNR, CDR2 FQNEAQ, per germline (reference sequence). The V gene lost 2 bases and the J gene lost 1 base, with 23 bases spanning the gap. As DNA, the CDR3 is TGTGCCAGCAGCTTACGGTCAAATGGGCCAGGGCAAAGCCAAGAGACCCAGTACTTC. Its translation: CASSLRSNGPGQSQETQYF. Full variable domain (remainder filled in from reference TRBV7-9 and TRBJ2-5): DTGVSQNPRHKITKRGQNVTFRCDPISEHNRLYWYRQTLGQGPEFLTYFQNEAQLEKSRLLSDRFSAERPKGSFSTLEIQRTEQGDSAMYLCASSLRSNGPGQSQETQYFGPGTRLLVL.